The next 8 T cell receptor beta chains were all read from a single sample in a study of blood T cell repertoires in COVID-19. The method was immunoSEQ multiplex PCR; TCRdb's version includes in-frame clones alone and lacks a portion of them. The table lists about 220,000 clones, roughly 80% of them singletons. The sequencing input was peripheral blood. These receptors were collected from a woman in her thirties who had recovered from COVID-19.

This chain joins TRBV12-5 and TRBJ1-1; perhaps TRBD1 as D (5 bases). The germline CDR1 and CDR2 sequences are LGHNT and FRNRAP. V was trimmed by 0 bases and J by 0 bases, leaving 8 bases between them. This CDR3 comprises 15 residues. The CDR3 is CASGLVGGMNTEAFF. The CDR3 nucleotides read TGTGCTAGTGGTTTGGTTGGGGGGATGAACACTGAAGCTTTCTTT. Combining the CDR3 with reference TRBV12-5 and TRBJ1-1 gives the whole variable domain DARVTQTPRHKVTEMGQEVTMRCQPILGHNTVFWYRQTMMQGLELLAYFRNRAPLDDSGMPKDRFSAEMPDATLATLKIQPSEPRDSAVYFCASGLVGGMNTEAFFGQGTRLTVV.

The chain is built from TRBV28 and TRBJ1-1; the D is unclear. Trimming shortened V by 1 base and J by 3 bases, and 15 bases separated the two germline ends. This CDR3 is built from 16 residues. CDR1 and CDR2 from the germline V gene are MDHEN and SYDVKM. The CDR3 DNA sequence: TGTGCCAGCAGTTTATCCGGACTCCCCGTTGACACTGAAGCTTTCTTT. This encodes CASSLSGLPVDTEAFF.

The chain couples TRBV6-5 to TRBJ2-7, with TRBD2 identical over 7 bases. This CDR3 is built from 14 residues. The germline V gene encodes CDR1 MNHEY and CDR2 SVGAGI. Germline trimming cut 7 bases from V and 3 bases from J; bases unmatched to any gene: 9. The CDR3 sequence is CASITGAGVYEQYF. The CDR3 DNA sequence: TGTGCCAGCATCACCGGGGCGGGAGTCTACGAGCAGTACTTC.

This rearrangement joins TRBV19 to TRBJ2-7; 8 bases are a match to TRBD1. CDR1 and CDR2 from the germline V gene are LNHDA and SQIVND (reference sequence). The CDR3 spans 15 residues. V lost 1 base and J lost 4; bases outside the gene matches: 6. The CDR3 nucleotides are TGTGCCAGTAGTATAGGGCAGGGGGCGATATACGAGCAGTACTTC. Translating gives CASSIGQGAIYEQYF.

The rearrangement uses TRBV19 and TRBJ2-1; TRBD2 matches at 7 bases. The CDR3 contains 18 residues. Germline CDR1 reads LNHDA; CDR2 reads SQIVND (reference sequence). Losses at the gene ends were 0 bases for V and 0 bases for J; bases not matched to a gene: 8. In nucleotides, the CDR3 is TGTGCCAGTAGTATAGATCCCCTAGCGGTGAGCTCCTACAATGAGCAGTTCTTC. Translation: CASSIDPLAVSSYNEQFF.

This rearrangement joins TRBV6-2 or TRBV6-3 to TRBJ1-1; no reliable D call. This CDR3 has 13 amino acids. Germline CDR1 and CDR2: MNHEY and SVGEGT. V gave up 5 bases and J gave up 4 bases, with 11 bases separating them. The CDR3 region has the DNA TGTGCCAGCAGTAAACTATCGGGCACTGAAGCTTTCTTT. Residues: CASSKLSGTEAFF.

This clone was seen once. The chain links TRBV5-1 to TRBJ1-1, with 7 bases fitting TRBD1. V gave up 4 bases and J gave up 4 bases; unmatched junction bases: 7. Looked up from germline, CDR1 is SGHRS and CDR2 is YFSETQ. This CDR3 comprises 14 residues. The CDR3 DNA reads TGCGCCAGCAGCCCTACGACAGGGCTCACTGAAGCTTTCTTT. This sequence encodes CASSPTTGLTEAFF.

The V gene is TRBV14, the J gene TRBJ1-2; no definite D call. This CDR3 has 14 residues. The germline V and J ends were trimmed by 2 bases and 3 bases, with 10 bases remaining between them. Per the germline V gene, CDR1 is SGHDN and CDR2 is FVKESK. For the CDR3, the DNA is TGTGCCAGCAGCCAACGGGGAACTGACTATGGCTACACCTTC. This sequence encodes CASSQRGTDYGYTF.